These 9 T cell receptor beta chains were all obtained from the same sample, sequenced in a study of shared clonotypes between healthy human individuals. The assay was immunoSEQ multiplex PCR, and TCRdb's table has in-frame clones only and misses some. The sample consists of 450,000 to 500,000 clones, roughly 80% of them appearing once. Sequencing used PBMCs. The receptors come from a woman aged 40-49 years in good health. Some clones in this sample may be carry-over from other donors' samples.

This sequence joins TRBV12-1 and TRBJ1-5; the table gives TRBD1 as D, unverified against the DNA. TRBV12-1 corresponds to a pseudogene. This CDR3 region has 15 residues. Written as DNA, the CDR3 is TGTGCCAGCAGTTTTACCCGACAGGGGAATCAGCCCCAGCATTTT. It yields the protein CASSFTRQGNQPQHF.

V gene TRBV15 combines with J gene TRBJ2-7; no definite D call. This CDR3 region has 14 residues. V gave up 3 bases and J gave up 9 bases, with 18 bases separating them. CDR1 and CDR2 from the germline V gene are LNHNV and YYDKDF (reference sequence). The CDR3 spells CATSRDPQSFGQYF. The CDR3 nucleotides read TGTGCCACCAGCAGGGATCCCCAGTCCTTCGGGCAGTACTTC.

Notes on this clone: This likely stems from a read error, as it lies one base from a far larger clone. The chain has TRBV30 and TRBJ1-2, with D unresolved. Germline V gene data show CDR1 as GTSNPN and CDR2 as SVGIG (reference sequence). The CDR3 consists of 13 residues. V gave up 2 bases and J gave up 7 bases, with 14 bases separating them. This CDR3 is CAWSLTVTLGYTF. CDR3 nucleotide sequence: TGTGCCTGGAGTCTTACCGTAACACTTGGCTACACCTTC.

The genes are TRBV19 and TRBJ1-5, with D tentatively TRBD1 (5 bases). From germline, CDR1 is LNHDA and CDR2 SQIVND (reference sequence). The V and J ends lost 3 bases and 7 bases respectively, with 19 bases between them. CDR3 length equals 16 residues. The CDR3 DNA reads TGTGCCAGTAGTATCCCCTCCGACAGTTTCGGCCAGCCCCAGCATTTT. Its translation: CASSIPSDSFGQPQHF.

The V and J genes are TRBV9 and TRBJ2-1; TRBD2 agrees at 11 bases. Germline V gives CDR1 SGDLS, CDR2 YYNGEE. The CDR3 has 15 amino acids. Trimming at V came to 3 bases and at J to 6 bases, leaving 5 bases not matched to a gene. CDR3 loop: CASSATSGSRNEQFF. The CDR3 DNA reads as TGTGCCAGCAGCGCCACTAGCGGGAGTCGCAATGAGCAGTTCTTC.

This chain connects TRBV4-1 to TRBJ2-7; TRBD1 aligns across 7 bases. In germline, CDR1 is MGHRA, CDR2 YSYEKL. This CDR3 comprises 15 residues. The V and J ends lost 1 base and 0 bases, in that order; junction bases with no gene match: 3. The chain's CDR3 is CASSQGTGNSYEQYF. In DNA, the CDR3 is TGCGCCAGCAGCCAAGGGACAGGTAACTCCTACGAGCAGTACTTC.

Worth noting for this clone: A far more abundant clone sits one base away, making this likely a read error. Other DNA sequences in the sample encode the same CDR3. V is TRBV29-1 and J is TRBJ1-2, with TRBD1 as a possible D gene (5 bases). The CDR3 consists of 14 residues. CDR1 and CDR2 (germline): SQVTM, ANQGSEA. CDR3 bases: TGCAGCGTTGAAGGCGTAGGGACGAACTATGGTTACACCTTC. Amino acid sequence: CSVEGVGTNYGYTF.

The chain employs TRBV29-1 and TRBJ2-3; possibly TRBD1 for D (6 bases). V shed 7 bases and J shed 2 bases, with 16 bases lying between them. Germline CDR1 and CDR2: SQVTM and ANQGSEA. There are 14 residues in the CDR3. The CDR3 protein is CSAETGGHTDTQYF. CDR3 nucleotides: TGCAGCGCCGAGACTGGGGGACACACAGATACGCAGTATTTT.

The chain joins TRBV7-9 to TRBJ2-1; D unresolved. The germline CDR1 and CDR2 sequences are SEHNR and FQNEAQ (reference sequence). The length of the CDR3 is 15 residues. V lost 3 bases to trimming and J lost 0 bases, with 9 bases between them. This CDR3 is CASSFGFSSYNEQFF. DNA of the CDR3: TGTGCCAGCAGCTTCGGCTTTAGCTCCTACAATGAGCAGTTCTTC.